The 27 T cell receptor beta chains given below trace back to one sample, sequenced in a study of cytomegalovirus exposure and HLA in healthy donors (dated by TCRdb to 2017 to 2019). Library construction relied on the immunoSEQ multiplex PCR assay. For the multiplex PCR, a mixture combining 60 forward primers for TCR Vbeta segments and 13 reverse primers for TCR Jbeta segments was used. The immuneACCESS repertoire file appears here via TCRdb, limited to in-frame rearrangements. These files lack a portion of the clones; in checked studies, under half of the deficit traces to unresolved V genes, and the cause of the others is not known. The sample table lists 90,000 to 120,000 clones, around 83% of them with a count of one. The top ten clones comprise 1.2% of the sample. Sequencing used PBMCs. The receptors here all came from a woman between 18 and 30 years old in good health and CMV-seronegative.

V and J are TRBV5-4 and TRBJ1-6, with 7 nucleotides matching TRBD1. This CDR3 contains 15 residues. With V trimmed by 4 bases and J by 3 bases, 4 bases remained unmatched. Germline CDR1 SGHNT, CDR2 YYREEE (reference sequence). CDR3 loop: CASSTGAIYNSPLHF. The CDR3 coding sequence is TGTGCCAGCAGCACAGGGGCAATCTATAATTCACCCCTCCACTTT.

J is TRBJ2-7 and V is TRBV7-9; TRBD2 agrees at 8 bases. Unmatched junction bases numbered 13, after V lost 4 bases and J lost 5 bases. CDR1 is SEHNR and CDR2 is FQNEAQ in the germline V gene (reference sequence). This CDR3 has 16 amino acids. This chain's CDR3 is CASSSTTSDLGDEQYF. CDR3 bases: TGTGCCAGCAGCTCCACGACTAGCGACCTCGGTGACGAGCAGTACTTC.

In DNA, the CDR3 is TGTGCCAGCAGACTTTCGGCTAGGGAGCAGTACTTC. Protein: CASRLSAREQYF. The rearrangement uses TRBV28 and TRBJ2-7; unclear D gene. The germline V and J ends were trimmed by 6 bases and 7 bases, with 13 bases remaining between them. Per germline, CDR1 MDHEN and CDR2 SYDVKM. The CDR3 runs to 12 residues.

The CDR3 region has the DNA TGTGCCAGCAGTTTGTCCGACGGTACTCGGGAGTACTTC. Residues: CASSLSDGTREYF. The V call is TRBV28, the J call TRBJ2-7; no definite D call. V lost 3 bases, J lost 11 bases, and 17 bases lay in between. In germline, CDR1 is MDHEN, CDR2 SYDVKM. The CDR3 has 13 amino acids.

The chain uses TRBV2 and TRBJ2-2; 8 bases are a match to TRBD2. Germline V gives CDR1 SNHLY, CDR2 FYNNEI. The V gene end was trimmed by 7 bases and the J gene end by 5 bases; junction bases not matched to a gene: 9. The length of the CDR3 is 15 residues. CDR3 loop: CASKALAGVTGELFF. CDR3 bases: TGTGCCAGCAAGGCCCTAGCGGGCGTAACCGGGGAGCTGTTTTTT.

The chain links TRBV11-2 to TRBJ1-6; D uncertain. The CDR3 has 14 amino acids. Per germline, CDR1 SGHAT and CDR2 FQNNGV. V was clipped by 4 bases and J by 9 bases, with 13 bases between them. CDR3 nucleotide sequence: TGTGCCAGCAGCTCAGACCCGTCGGGTTCACCCCTCCACTTT. It codes for CASSSDPSGSPLHF. Filled out from reference TRBV11-2 and TRBJ1-6, the complete variable domain reads EAGVAQSPRYKIIEKRQSVAFWCNPISGHATLYWYQQILGQGPKLLIQFQNNGVVDDSQLPKDRFSAERLKGVDSTLKIQPAKLEDSAVYLCASSSDPSGSPLHFGNGTRLTVT.

The V gene is TRBV10-3, the J gene TRBJ2-7; D gene unclear. V was pared by 8 bases and J by 2 bases, with 13 bases between. This CDR3 has 13 amino acids. Germline V gene data show CDR1 as ENHRY and CDR2 as SYGVKD. CDR3 in amino acids: CAISATQPYEQYF. For the CDR3, the DNA is TGTGCCATCTCCGCGACACAGCCCTACGAGCAGTACTTC.

The rearrangement links TRBV5-1 to TRBJ1-2, with 9 bases that match TRBD1. Germline V CDR1 and CDR2: SGHRS, YFSETQ. V shed 4 bases and J 6 bases; nucleotides not matched to a gene: 13. The CDR3 contains 16 residues. The CDR3 DNA sequence: TGCGCCAGCAGCATCGTGGCCGGGACAGGGATAGATGGCTACACCTTC. It translates to CASSIVAGTGIDGYTF.

The CDR3 DNA reads as TGTGCCAGTAGTATTGCGGGGTGGACTGAAGCTTTCTTT. This translates into CASSIAGWTEAFF. The chain employs TRBV19 and TRBJ1-1; no reliable D call. Trimming removed 3 bases from V and 5 bases from J, with 10 bases in between. The CDR3 has 13 amino acids. The germline CDR1 and CDR2 sequences are LNHDA and SQIVND (reference sequence). Full variable domain (rest looked up from reference TRBV19 and TRBJ1-1): DGGITQSPKYLFRKEGQNVTLSCEQNLNHDAMYWYRQDPGQGLRLIYYSQIVNDFQKGDIAEGYSVSREKKESFPLTVTSAQKNPTAFYLCASSIAGWTEAFFGQGTRLTVV.

The chain recombines TRBV6-5 with TRBJ2-3; perhaps TRBD1 as D (6 bases). Trimming pared 2 bases from V and 8 bases from J, leaving 11 bases between. Germline CDR1 MNHEY, CDR2 SVGAGI. The CDR3 runs 13 residues. CDR3 sequence (DNA): TGTGCCAGCAGTTACAACAGGGACGGTACGCAGTATTTT. Amino acid sequence: CASSYNRDGTQYF.

In its sample, this clone was seen once. The CDR3 region has the DNA TGTGCCAGCTTTTTGAGGCCAAAGGGGAAGTTCTTC. It yields the protein CASFLRPKGKFF. The chain uses TRBV6-5 and TRBJ2-1; D may be TRBD1 (5 bases). The V end was cut by 8 bases, the J end by 14 bases, with 19 bases between. The CDR3 has 12 amino acids. Germline CDR1 and CDR2: MNHEY and SVGAGI.

This clone turned up a few times. The chain is built from TRBV6-4 and TRBJ2-3; 11 bases are shared with TRBD2. The CDR3 has 15 residues. Trimming at V came to 3 bases and at J to 2 bases, leaving 1 base not matched to a gene. In germline, CDR1 is MRHNA, CDR2 SNTAGT. CDR3 bases: TGTGCCAGCAGTGAACTAGCGGGAGCCACAGATACGCAGTATTTT. Translating it yields CASSELAGATDTQYF.

The chain recombines TRBV10-3 with TRBJ2-3, with 15 bases identical to TRBD2. Trimming at V came to 3 bases and at J to 2 bases, leaving 12 bases not matched to a gene. Germline assignment: CDR1 ENHRY and CDR2 SYGVKD. The CDR3 is 20 amino acids. Here the CDR3 reads CAISDPGLAGGRIVTDTQYF. The CDR3 region has the DNA TGTGCCATCAGTGACCCGGGACTAGCGGGAGGCCGAATTGTCACAGATACGCAGTATTTT.

V usage is TRBV7-2 and J usage is TRBJ2-7, with TRBD2 identical over 10 bases. Germline CDR1 is SGHTA and CDR2 is FQGNSA. Trimming removed 2 bases from V and 6 bases from J; junction bases left unmatched: 10. CDR3 length: 16 residues. The CDR3 nucleotides read TGTGCCAGCAGCTTAAGCCCATCTAGCGGGAGAAGCGAGCAGTACTTC. This encodes CASSLSPSSGRSEQYF.

The chain is built from TRBV5-1 and TRBJ1-5; D is possibly TRBD1 (5 bases). There are 17 residues in the CDR3. Germline V lookup: CDR1 SGHRS, CDR2 YFSETQ. The ends were cut back, 0 bases at V and 0 bases at J, with 13 bases in the middle. The CDR3 nucleotides read TGCGCCAGCAGCTTGGGGCAGGGCCCTTATAGCAATCAGCCCCAGCATTTT. Protein sequence: CASSLGQGPYSNQPQHF.

DNA of the CDR3: TGTGCCAGCAGCACCTCTAGACAGGGGGGCTATGGCTACACCTTC. This translates into CASSTSRQGGYGYTF. V usage is TRBV21-1 and J usage is TRBJ1-2; the listed D gene, TRBD1, was not tested against the DNA. TRBV21-1 is noted as a pseudogene. The CDR3 consists of 15 residues.

J is TRBJ2-5 and V is TRBV28; maybe TRBD2 (5 bases). Germline CDR1 MDHEN, CDR2 SYDVKM. Trimming shortened V by 6 bases and J by 4 bases, and 15 bases separated the two germline ends. The CDR3 is 14 amino acids. CDR3: CASSHSVEGETQYF. The CDR3 coding sequence is TGTGCCAGCAGCCATTCCGTAGAGGGAGAGACCCAGTACTTC.

The chain employs TRBV4-2 and TRBJ2-7; 9 bases align to TRBD1. In germline, CDR1 is LGHNA, CDR2 YNFKEQ. V trimming: 4 bases; J trimming: 3 bases; junction bases outside the gene matches: 10. This CDR3 spans 16 amino acids. The CDR3 bases are TGTGCCAGCAGCCCAGAACCGGGACAGGGTGGCTACGAGCAGTACTTC. Residues: CASSPEPGQGGYEQYF.

The V and J genes are TRBV7-9 and TRBJ2-5, with D possibly TRBD1 on 5 matching bases. Near its end, the DNA agrees better with TRBJ2-7, so the J call may be wrong. The germline gives CDR1 SEHNR, CDR2 FQNEAQ (reference sequence). The CDR3 is 15 amino acids. The CDR3 DNA follows: TGTGCCAGCAGCCCGCAGGGAATAGGCTCCTACGAGCAGTACTTC. This translates into CASSPQGIGSYEQYF.

This chain connects TRBV29-1 to TRBJ2-5; 9 bases map to TRBD1. The CDR3 loop spans 14 amino acids. The junction had 8 bases not matched to a gene; V was cut back by 6 bases and J by 3 bases. The germline CDR1 and CDR2 sequences are SQVTM and ANQGSEA. CDR3 loop: CSVEQGAREETQYF. In DNA, the CDR3 is TGCAGCGTAGAACAGGGGGCGCGGGAAGAGACCCAGTACTTC.

J is TRBJ1-6 and V is TRBV28; possibly TRBD1 for D (6 bases). The germline gives CDR1 MDHEN, CDR2 SYDVKM. This CDR3 region has 15 residues. V lost 5 bases, J lost 8 bases, and 16 bases lay in between. The CDR3 sequence: CASSLRQDTHSPLHF. CDR3 in DNA: TGTGCCAGCAGTCTCCGACAGGACACTCATTCACCCCTCCACTTT.

J is TRBJ2-7 and V is TRBV5-1; D is perhaps TRBD1 (6 bases). The CDR3 has 14 amino acids. Per the germline V gene, CDR1 is SGHRS and CDR2 is YFSETQ. Deletions cut 4 bases from V and 5 bases from J, with 16 bases between. The CDR3 nucleotides are TGCGCCAGCAGCGAAAACAGGGAAATTAACGAGCAGTACTTC. Translation gives CASSENREINEQYF.

On this clone itself: One junction end does not reproduce the germline sequence, and a read error may be involved. This chain connects TRBV7-9 to TRBJ1-4; D perhaps matches TRBD1 (5 bases). This CDR3 comprises 15 residues. The germline V gene has CDR1 SEHNR and CDR2 FQNEAQ (reference sequence). Written as DNA, the CDR3 is TGTTCCAGCAGCTTAGGGGAGGGCCCTAATGAAAAACTGTTTTTT. Its translation is CSSSLGEGPNEKLFF.

The J gene is TRBJ1-3, the V gene TRBV7-9; perhaps TRBD1 as D (5 bases). The CDR3 is made up of 19 amino acids. Trimming took off 1 base at V and 1 base at J, with 20 bases between the two ends. Germline values: CDR1 SEHNR, CDR2 FQNEAQ (reference sequence). The DNA for the CDR3 is TGTGCCAGCAGCTTAGTCCCTGAGGAGGGCGGGGGGTCTGGAAACACCATATATTTT. Protein sequence: CASSLVPEEGGGSGNTIYF.

This clone has a handful of counts. The chain couples TRBV5-1 to TRBJ1-1, with D maybe TRBD1 (6 bases). In germline, CDR1 is SGHRS, CDR2 YFSETQ. The V end lost 4 bases, the J end lost 0 bases, and 10 bases lay between the germline ends. The CDR3 is 14 amino acids. CDR3 DNA sequence: TGCGCCAGCAGCAGGGGGACCATGAACACTGAAGCTTTCTTT. Its protein product is CASSRGTMNTEAFF.

The rearrangement links TRBV6-6 to TRBJ2-3; TRBD2 matches 8 bases. J was trimmed by 2 bases and V by 7 bases; bases with no gene match: 11. This CDR3 spans 16 amino acids. CDR1 is MNHNY and CDR2 is SVGAGI in the germline V gene (reference sequence). CDR3 sequence: CASTKGQRGITDTQYF. CDR3 nucleotides: TGTGCCAGCACCAAGGGGCAGCGGGGGATCACAGATACGCAGTATTTT.

The rearrangement links TRBV7-3 to TRBJ2-3; D may be TRBD1 (6 bases). Deletions cut 1 base from V and 1 base from J, with 15 bases between. The length of the CDR3 is 17 residues. Germline CDR1 and CDR2: SGHTA and FQGTGA. Here the CDR3 reads CASSLSGRAGGTDTQYF. The CDR3 DNA sequence: TGTGCCAGCAGCTTAAGCGGTCGGGCAGGGGGCACAGATACGCAGTATTTT. Full variable domain (rest looked up from reference TRBV7-3 and TRBJ2-3): GAGVSQTPSNKVTEKGKYVELRCDPISGHTALYWYRQSLGQGPEFLIYFQGTGAADDSGLPNDRFFAVRPEGSVSTLKIQRTERGDSAVYLCASSLSGRAGGTDTQYFGPGTRLTVL.